This T cell receptor beta chain was profiled in a study of shared clonotypes between healthy human individuals. Looking at the study overall: A couple of female and a few male donors aged 18 to 49 were enrolled.

There are a few counts of this clone. Its antigen remains unidentified. Deep-level running was used for the assay. The method was immunoSEQ multiplex PCR; TCRdb's version includes in-frame clones alone and lacks a portion of them. The data contain a few hundred thousand clones, 65% of them seen just once; the ten biggest clones take up 8.5% to 14%. Study results and caveats: Relative to memory subsets, naive subsets generally showed larger estimated richness. Non-shared clonotypes showed lower generation probabilities than clonotypes common to all four donors.

The specimen was memory CD4+ T cells sorted from blood. Subset meaning: CD45RA-negative fraction. This TCR derives from a man aged 25 to 40 in good health.

The CDR3 spells CASSYRGGETQYF. Here the CDR3 DNA reads TGTGCCAGCAGTTACAGGGGTGGAGAGACCCAGTACTTC. The chain carries TRBV2 and TRBJ2-5; TRBD1 agrees at 7 bases. V lost 5 bases, J lost 4 bases, and 4 bases stayed unmatched. The CDR3 loop spans 13 amino acids. Germline V gives CDR1 SNHLY, CDR2 FYNNEI.